This TCR beta chain stems from a study of cytomegalovirus exposure and HLA in healthy donors. The primer mix had 60 Vbeta and 13 Jbeta primers. TCRdb's table, derived via immunoSEQ multiplex PCR, lists solely in-frame clones and lacks some. Of around 160,000 clones in the sample, roughly 88% were seen once. Trimming pared 5 bases from V and 0 bases from J, leaving 26 bases between. The CDR3 is 19 amino acids. From germline, CDR1 is SGHRS and CDR2 YFSETQ. This clone occurred once. The chain links TRBV5-1 to TRBJ1-2; no clear D gene. This clonotype originated in a woman aged 18-29 years in good health and CMV-seronegative. The sequencing input was PBMCs. The CDR3: CASRGHPWRTRWANYGYTF. CDR3 nucleotides: TGCGCCAGCAGGGGTCATCCGTGGCGGACTCGATGGGCTAACTATGGCTACACCTTC.